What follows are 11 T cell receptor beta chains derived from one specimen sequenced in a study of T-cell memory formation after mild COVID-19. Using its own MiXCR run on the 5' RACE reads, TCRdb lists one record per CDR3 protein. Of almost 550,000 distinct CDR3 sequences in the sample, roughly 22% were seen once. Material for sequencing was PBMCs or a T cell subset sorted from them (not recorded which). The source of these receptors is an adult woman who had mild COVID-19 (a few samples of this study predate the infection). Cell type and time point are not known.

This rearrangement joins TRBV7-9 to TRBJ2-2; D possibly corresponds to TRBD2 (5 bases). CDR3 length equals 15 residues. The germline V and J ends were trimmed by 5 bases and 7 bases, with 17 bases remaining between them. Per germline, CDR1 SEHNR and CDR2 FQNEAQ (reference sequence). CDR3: CASSPRTGSVGELFF. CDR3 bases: TGTGCCAGCAGCCCCCGAACGGGGTCGGTCGGGGAGCTGTTTTTT.

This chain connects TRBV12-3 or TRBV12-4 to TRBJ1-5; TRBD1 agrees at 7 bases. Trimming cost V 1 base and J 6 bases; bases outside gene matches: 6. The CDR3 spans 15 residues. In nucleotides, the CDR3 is TGTGCCAGCAGTTTAGTCGGGACAGTTGCTCAGCCCCAGCATTTT. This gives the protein CASSLVGTVAQPQHF.

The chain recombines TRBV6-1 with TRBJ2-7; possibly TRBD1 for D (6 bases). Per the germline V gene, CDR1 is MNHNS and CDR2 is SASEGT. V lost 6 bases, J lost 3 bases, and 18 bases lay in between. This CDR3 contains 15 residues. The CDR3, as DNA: TGTGCCAGCAGCTGGACCCAGGGGAAGGTCTACGAGCAGTACTTC. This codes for CASSWTQGKVYEQYF.

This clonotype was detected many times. The DNA of the CDR3 is TGTGCCAGCAGCCGAGGGGGAGTCTACGAGCAGTACTTC. Translation gives CASSRGGVYEQYF. This chain joins TRBV7-9 and TRBJ2-7; TRBD1 is a possible D gene (6 bases). With 5 bases removed from V and 3 bases from J, the gap between germline ends came to 11 bases. Germline CDR1 SEHNR, CDR2 FQNEAQ (reference sequence). The CDR3 is made up of 13 amino acids.

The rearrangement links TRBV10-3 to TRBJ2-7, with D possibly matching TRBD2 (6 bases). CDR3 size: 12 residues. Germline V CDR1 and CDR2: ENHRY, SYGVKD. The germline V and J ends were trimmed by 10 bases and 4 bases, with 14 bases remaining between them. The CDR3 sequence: CASSWRDYEQYF. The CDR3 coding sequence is TGTGCCAGCTCGTGGCGGGATTACGAGCAGTACTTC.

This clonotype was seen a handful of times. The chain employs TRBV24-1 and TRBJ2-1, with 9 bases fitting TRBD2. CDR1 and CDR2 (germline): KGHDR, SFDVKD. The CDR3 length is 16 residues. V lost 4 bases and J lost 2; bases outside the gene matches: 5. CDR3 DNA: TGTGCCACCAGTGAGATTAGCGGGAGTCCCTACAATGAGCAGTTCTTC. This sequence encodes CATSEISGSPYNEQFF.

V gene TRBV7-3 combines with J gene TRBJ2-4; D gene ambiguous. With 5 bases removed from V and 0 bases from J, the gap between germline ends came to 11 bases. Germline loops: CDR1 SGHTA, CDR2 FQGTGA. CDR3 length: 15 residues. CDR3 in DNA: TGTGCCAGCAGCCCGGGCGGTGGAGCCAAAAACATTCAGTACTTC. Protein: CASSPGGGAKNIQYF.

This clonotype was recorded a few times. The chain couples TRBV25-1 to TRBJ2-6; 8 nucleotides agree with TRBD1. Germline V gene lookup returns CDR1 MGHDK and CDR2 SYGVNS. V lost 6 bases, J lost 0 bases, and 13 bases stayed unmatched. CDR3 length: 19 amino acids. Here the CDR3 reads CASRGSQGAFGSGANVLTF. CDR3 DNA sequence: TGTGCCAGCAGAGGGAGTCAGGGGGCTTTCGGCTCTGGGGCCAACGTCCTGACTTTC.

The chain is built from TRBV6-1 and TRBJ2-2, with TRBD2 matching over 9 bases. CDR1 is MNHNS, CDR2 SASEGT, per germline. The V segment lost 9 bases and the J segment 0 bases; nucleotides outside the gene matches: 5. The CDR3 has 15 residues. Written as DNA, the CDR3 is TGTGCCAGTGGACTAGCGTACGCGAACACCGGGGAGCTGTTTTTT. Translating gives CASGLAYANTGELFF.

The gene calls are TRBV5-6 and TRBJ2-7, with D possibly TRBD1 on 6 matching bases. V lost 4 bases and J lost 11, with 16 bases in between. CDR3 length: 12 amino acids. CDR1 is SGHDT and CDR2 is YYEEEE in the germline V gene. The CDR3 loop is CASSQPQGRKYF. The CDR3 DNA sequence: TGTGCCAGCAGCCAACCACAGGGTAGGAAGTACTTC.

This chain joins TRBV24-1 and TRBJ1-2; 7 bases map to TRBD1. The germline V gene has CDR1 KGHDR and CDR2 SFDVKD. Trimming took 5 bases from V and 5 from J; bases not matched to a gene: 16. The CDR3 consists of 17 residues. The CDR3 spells CATSGGGSTGHDYGYTF. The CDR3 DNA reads TGTGCCACCAGTGGGGGGGGTTCGACAGGGCACGATTATGGCTACACCTTC.